The source of this T cell receptor (beta chain) is a study of blood T cells in healthy people across ages. The study's findings and limits: Conclusively comparing naive with antigen-experienced cells was impossible with unsorted PBMCs.

The germline V gene encodes CDR1 MDHEN and CDR2 SYDVKM. The CDR3 runs to 15 residues. V lost 3 bases, J lost 0 bases, and 10 bases lay in between. The use of a sample-barcoded 5' primer and a J-beta primer mix characterized a second PCR of roughly 7 to 12 cycles. Every cDNA molecule carried a tag from a template-switch adaptor bearing 12 random nucleotides. MiXCR, applied by TCRdb to the 5' RACE reads, yields one record per CDR3 protein. Among roughly 800,000 distinct CDR3 sequences listed, 20% to 30% were seen once. Concerning this clonotype: The antigen is unknown.

These data were likewise used in another study, on T cells of mothers and their children.

The clonotype comes from a boy between 10 and 17 years old in good health. The chain joins TRBV28 to TRBJ2-3; D is ambiguous. The sample consisted of blood. The CDR3 spells CASSFPDGSTDTQYF. As DNA, the CDR3 is TGTGCCAGCAGTTTCCCGGACGGCAGCACAGATACGCAGTATTTT.